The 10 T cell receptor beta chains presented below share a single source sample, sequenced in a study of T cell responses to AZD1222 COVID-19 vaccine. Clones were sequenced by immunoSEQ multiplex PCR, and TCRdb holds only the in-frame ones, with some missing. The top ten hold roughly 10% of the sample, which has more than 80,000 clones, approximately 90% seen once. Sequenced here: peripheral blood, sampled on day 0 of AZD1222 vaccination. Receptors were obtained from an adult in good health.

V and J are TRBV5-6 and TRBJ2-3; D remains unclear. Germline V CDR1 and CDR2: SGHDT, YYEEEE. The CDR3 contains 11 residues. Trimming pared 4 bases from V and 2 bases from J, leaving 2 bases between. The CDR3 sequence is CASSLTDTQYF. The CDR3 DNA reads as TGTGCCAGCAGCCTCACAGATACGCAGTATTTT. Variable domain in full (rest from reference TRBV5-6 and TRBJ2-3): DAGVTQSPTHLIKTRGQQVTLRCSPKSGHDTVSWYQQALGQGPQFIFQYYEEEERQRGNFPDRFSGHQFPNYSSELNVNALLLGDSALYLCASSLTDTQYFGPGTRLTVL.

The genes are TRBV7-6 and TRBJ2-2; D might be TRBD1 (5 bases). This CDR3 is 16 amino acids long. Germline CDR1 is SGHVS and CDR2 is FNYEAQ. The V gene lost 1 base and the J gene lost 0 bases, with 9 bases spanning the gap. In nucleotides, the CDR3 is TGTGCCAGCAGCTTAGGGGGCGGCTCGAACACCGGGGAGCTGTTTTTT. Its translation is CASSLGGGSNTGELFF.

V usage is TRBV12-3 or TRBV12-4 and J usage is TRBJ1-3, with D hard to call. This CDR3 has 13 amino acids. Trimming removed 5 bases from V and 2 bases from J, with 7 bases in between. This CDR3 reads CASSTGTGNTIYF. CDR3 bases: TGTGCCAGCAGTACCGGGACTGGAAACACCATATATTTT.

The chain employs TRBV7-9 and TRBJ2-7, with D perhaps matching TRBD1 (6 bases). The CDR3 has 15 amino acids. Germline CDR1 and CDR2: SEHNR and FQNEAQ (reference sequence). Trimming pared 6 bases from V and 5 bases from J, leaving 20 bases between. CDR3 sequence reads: CASRATRDKANEQYF. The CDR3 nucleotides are TGTGCCAGCAGAGCTACCCGGGACAAGGCAAACGAGCAGTACTTC.

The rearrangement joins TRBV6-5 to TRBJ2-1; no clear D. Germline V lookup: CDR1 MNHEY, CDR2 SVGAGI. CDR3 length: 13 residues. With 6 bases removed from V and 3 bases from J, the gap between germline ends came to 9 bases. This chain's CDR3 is CASSSDFYNEQFF. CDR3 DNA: TGTGCCAGCAGCTCAGACTTCTACAATGAGCAGTTCTTC.

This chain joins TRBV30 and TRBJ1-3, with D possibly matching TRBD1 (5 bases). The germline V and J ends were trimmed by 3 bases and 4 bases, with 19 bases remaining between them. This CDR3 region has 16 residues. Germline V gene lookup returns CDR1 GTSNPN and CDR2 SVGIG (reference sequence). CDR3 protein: CAWSLGGDRRGNTIYF. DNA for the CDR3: TGTGCCTGGAGCCTGGGTGGTGACAGAAGAGGAAACACCATATATTTT.

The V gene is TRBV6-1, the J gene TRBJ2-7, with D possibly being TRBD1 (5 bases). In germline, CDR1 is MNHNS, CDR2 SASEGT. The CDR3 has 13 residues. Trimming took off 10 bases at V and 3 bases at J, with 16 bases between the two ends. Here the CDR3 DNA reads TGTGCCACCCGGATCAGGGAATTCTACGAGCAGTACTTC. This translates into CATRIREFYEQYF.

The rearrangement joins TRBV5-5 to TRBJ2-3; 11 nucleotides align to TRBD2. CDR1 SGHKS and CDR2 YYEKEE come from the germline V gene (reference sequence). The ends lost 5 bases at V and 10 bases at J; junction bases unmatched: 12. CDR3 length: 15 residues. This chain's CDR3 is CASRKLAGDAPSQYF. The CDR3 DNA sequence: TGTGCCAGCAGAAAACTAGCGGGGGACGCCCCTTCGCAGTATTTT. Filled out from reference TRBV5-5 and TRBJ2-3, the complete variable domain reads DAGVTQSPTHLIKTRGQQVTLRCSPISGHKSVSWYQQVLGQGPQFIFQYYEKEERGRGNFPDRFSARQFPNYSSELNVNALLLGDSALYLCASRKLAGDAPSQYFGPGTRLTVL.

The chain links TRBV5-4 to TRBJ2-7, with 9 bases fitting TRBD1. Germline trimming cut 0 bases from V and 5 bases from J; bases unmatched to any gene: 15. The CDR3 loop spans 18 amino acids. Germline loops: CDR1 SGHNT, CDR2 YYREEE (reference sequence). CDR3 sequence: CASSLAVGTWTGVDEQYF. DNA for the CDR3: TGTGCCAGCAGCTTGGCCGTCGGGACATGGACAGGGGTGGACGAGCAGTACTTC.

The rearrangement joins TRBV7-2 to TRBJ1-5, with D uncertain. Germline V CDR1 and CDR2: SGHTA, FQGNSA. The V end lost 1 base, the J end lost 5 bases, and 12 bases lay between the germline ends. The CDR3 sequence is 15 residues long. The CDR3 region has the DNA TGTGCCAGCAGCTTAGAGGGTGGGCAGTATCAGCCCCAGCATTTT. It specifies CASSLEGGQYQPQHF.